These 2 T cell receptor beta chains were all obtained from the same sample, sequenced in a study of blood T cell repertoires in COVID-19. Produced via immunoSEQ multiplex PCR; TCRdb's table is partial and in-frame only. Among nearly 90,000 clones listed, about 87% were seen once. Sequencing used peripheral blood. These TCRs come from a man older than 75 with acute or convalescent COVID-19.

The rearrangement joins TRBV6-2 or TRBV6-3 to TRBJ2-2; the match to TRBD2 covers 9 bases. The ends lost 5 bases at V and 1 base at J; junction bases unmatched: 5. This CDR3 has 16 amino acids. Germline lookup yields CDR1 MNHEY and CDR2 SVGEGT. The CDR3 DNA reads as TGTGCCAGCAGTGGTACTAGCGGGCGGAACACCGGGGAGCTGTTTTTT. This gives the protein CASSGTSGRNTGELFF.

The chain couples TRBV9 to TRBJ2-1; D possibly corresponds to TRBD1 (7 bases). Per the germline V gene, CDR1 is SGDLS and CDR2 is YYNGEE. Trimming cost V 0 bases and J 4 bases, with 14 bases left between them. The CDR3 is 16 amino acids. CDR3 in amino acids: CASSVVGQGGYNEQFF. Here the CDR3 DNA reads TGTGCCAGCAGCGTAGTTGGGCAGGGGGGATACAATGAGCAGTTCTTC.